This TCR beta chain was identified during a study of prognosis after radiotherapy for stage I lung cancer. Study context: The tumors were adenocarcinoma in about a dozen patients (squamous cell carcinoma in six or seven). In a few patients, distant metastases developed after radiotherapy (median roughly 7 months), whereas around 16 patients showed no significant progression.

The genomic DNA TCR beta CDR3 region underwent two rounds of multiplex PCR. Gene-specific TRBV and TRBJ primers were used in PCR round one. With universal primers, the second PCR round was performed. TCRdb reanalysed the multiplex PCR reads using MiXCR and keeps one entry per CDR3 protein. This sample has 30,000 or so distinct CDR3 sequences; roughly 30% occur once, and the top ten carry 12%. Whole-study results and caveats: Where distant metastases developed, patients had lower Shannon entropy after stereotactic body radiation therapy.

A word on this clonotype: Antigen specificity is unknown.

Germline lookup yields CDR1 MDHEN and CDR2 SYDVKM. V lost 10 bases to trimming and J lost 6 bases, with 10 bases between them. CDR3 length equals 11 residues. V gene TRBV28 combines with J gene TRBJ1-5, with D perhaps TRBD1 (6 bases). The receptor's source is a donor over 45 with non-small cell lung cancer. This specimen was PBMCs, taken before or after stereotactic body radiation therapy (not recorded which). CDR3: CAIQGGQPQHF. CDR3 DNA: TGTGCCATACAGGGCGGTCAGCCCCAGCATTTT. Looking up the rest from reference TRBV28 and TRBJ1-5 gives the full variable domain: DVKVTQSSRYLVKRTGEKVFLECVQDMDHENMFWYRQDPGLGLRLIYFSYDVKMKEKGDIPEGYSVSREKKERFSLILESASTNQTSMYLCAIQGGQPQHFGDGTRLSIL.